This T cell receptor beta chain comes out of a study of beta chain features in type 1 diabetes. This clone was counted many times. The antigen remains undetermined. Study observations and caveats: There was a moderate but significant shortening of TCRB CDR3s in all four CD4+ subsets of Type 1 diabetes patients.

Reverse transcription of all isolated RNA meant that expressed TCRB transcripts were sequenced. The protocol was immunoSEQ multiplex PCR, while the TCRdb copy is restricted to in-frame clones and leaves out a portion. The data contain a few hundred thousand clones, 27% of them singletons. V was clipped by 0 bases and J by 3 bases; unmatched bases: 0. Germline CDR1 and CDR2: MNHEY and SVGAGI. This CDR3 contains 14 residues. This sequence originates from a man younger than 45 in good health. The rearrangement links TRBV6-5 to TRBJ2-7; TRBD1 matches 9 bases. The source material was central memory CD4+ T cells from blood. The CDR3, as DNA: TGTGCCAGCAGTTACTCGACAGGGGGCTACGAGCAGTACTTC. Translation: CASSYSTGGYEQYF.